The text below deals with one T cell receptor (beta chain). This specimen comes from a study of blood T cell repertoires in COVID-19. Looking at the study overall: Acute and convalescent COVID-19 samples came from the United States, Italy and Spain.

Profiled with immunoSEQ multiplex PCR; TCRdb holds only in-frame clones, not every one. Of hundreds of thousands of clones listed, over 85% are singletons. Participant-given clinical history determined each cohort assignment. V gave up 4 bases and J gave up 4 bases, with 11 bases separating them. The germline V gene has CDR1 SQVTM and CDR2 ANQGSEA. The CDR3 contains 13 residues. Sequenced: PBMCs or T cells enriched from blood (not recorded which). The receptor was derived from a woman aged 25 to 39 with acute COVID-19. The chain is built from TRBV29-1 and TRBJ1-3, with D perhaps matching TRBD1 (5 bases). CDR3 DNA sequence: TGCAGCGTTGTAGGGGCGCCAGGAAACACCATATATTTT. Its translation is CSVVGAPGNTIYF. The full variable domain, in which reference TRBV29-1 and TRBJ1-3 provide the parts outside the CDR3, is SAVISQKPSRDICQRGTSLTIQCQVDSQVTMMFWYRQQPGQSLTLIATANQGSEATYESGFVIDKFPISRPNLTFSTLTVSNMSPEDSSIYLCSVVGAPGNTIYFGEGSWLTVV.